The sample holds many counts of the clone carrying this TCR beta chain. Its antigen is currently unknown. The data were obtained in a study of T cells in Graves' hyperthyroidism and ophthalmopathy. Amplified TCR beta CDR3 regions came from RNA transcripts. The HTBI primer set served for first-round RT-PCR of the TCR CDR3. TCRdb independently ran MiXCR on the multiplex PCR reads; one entry per CDR3 protein. The sample lists roughly 720,000 distinct CDR3 sequences; 17% were seen once. The germline gives CDR1 SGHRS, CDR2 YFSETQ. The ends were cut back, 5 bases at V and 6 bases at J, with 21 bases in the middle. The CDR3 sequence is 15 residues long. Graves' hyperthyroidism showing no ophthalmopathy progression within 18 months was considered stable. Diagnostic assessment was based on clinical symptoms, serum thyroxine and TRAb, thyroid ultrasound and orbital computed tomography. Study outcomes and limitations: The model's output predicted ophthalmopathy at a median of roughly 6.9 months prior to onset. Ophthalmopathy could be told apart from stable hyperthyroidism with a 13 V-J model.

V gene TRBV5-1 combines with J gene TRBJ2-7, with unresolved D. The sequence was obtained from a man aged 45 to 65 with Graves' hyperthyroidism. The specimen sequenced was blood. Here the CDR3 reads CASRSSPQKFLEQYF. CDR3 bases: TGCGCCAGCAGGTCATCACCGCAAAAGTTTCTCGAGCAGTACTTC.